This is a list of T cell receptor beta chains from one sample in a study of identical twins. TCRdb recomputed calls from the 5' RACE reads with MiXCR, one row per CDR3 protein. The sample has under 900,000 distinct CDR3 sequences, about 18% seen once; the top ten hold roughly 13%. The sample was also linked to a second study, of T cells expressing NK-cell markers.

The sample was PBMCs. These receptors were obtained from a woman younger than 30 in good health. CDR3s include the opening cysteine and the closing phenylalanine or tryptophan. A D gene is named only where the DNA matches it firmly. A clone size is listed for some rows: how often the clone was seen (once, few, many), or a class if it is expanded.

>NA|few|13|TRBV5-5|TRBJ2-7
TGTGCCAGCAGCTTGGGCAGAGGAAGCGAGCAGTACTTC
CASSLGRGSEQYF
>TRBD2|once|15|TRBV7-9|TRBJ2-1
TGTGCCAGCAGCGGCACTAGCGGGAAAGACAATGAGCAGTTCTTC
CASSGTSGKDNEQFF
>NA|NA|14|TRBV20-1|TRBJ2-5
TGCAGTGCCGAAAACTTGAAGTACCAAGAGACCCAGTACTTC
CSAENLKYQETQYF
>NA|few|16|TRBV10-3|TRBJ1-2
TGTGCCATCAGGGGCCAGGTCCCGCCAGGGGACTATGGCTACACCTTC
CAIRGQVPPGDYGYTF
>NA|NA|14|TRBV12-3/TRBV12-4|TRBJ2-7
TGTGCCAGCCAAACCACACTGAAAAACTACGAGCAGTACTTC
CASQTTLKNYEQYF
>TRBD2|NA|14|TRBV7-2|TRBJ2-3
TGTGCCAGCAGCGACGGGGGGGGGTCAGATACGCAGTATTTT
CASSDGGGSDTQYF
>NA|NA|13|TRBV24-1|TRBJ2-3
TGTGCCACCAGTGATCCCCGTGAGGATACGCAGTATTTT
CATSDPREDTQYF
>NA|few|15|TRBV18|TRBJ2-7
TGTGCCAGCTCACCAGGCAGGGGCTTCTCATACGAGCAGTACTTC
CASSPGRGFSYEQYF
>TRBD1|NA|15|TRBV7-2|TRBJ2-2
TGTGCAACTACTGGGACAGGGTATTACACCGGGGAGCTGTTTTTT
CATTGTGYYTGELFF
>NA|NA|12|TRBV7-2|TRBJ1-2
TGTGCCAGCAGCTTAGTTTTCGATGGCTACACCTTC
CASSLVFDGYTF